These T cell receptor beta chains were read from a single sample in a study of T cells in Graves' hyperthyroidism and ophthalmopathy. TCRdb reprocessed the multiplex PCR reads via MiXCR and lists one record per CDR3 protein. Of about 200,000 distinct CDR3 sequences listed, less than 20% are singletons. Source material: blood. The receptors were gathered from a woman aged 50 to 60 with Graves' hyperthyroidism. Both conserved end residues are part of each CDR3. A D gene is named only where the DNA matches it firmly. Expanded clones get a size class; other rows say once, few or many, or leave the size out.

-	TRBD1	TRBV3-1	TRBJ1-4	TGTGCCAGCAGCCGCACACTCGGACAGGGAACGGGAGAAAAACTGTTTTTT	CASSRTLGQGTGEKLFF
many	-	TRBV7-3	TRBJ2-2	TGTGCCAGCAGCTCCTCGGGGGCAGTTGGGGAGCTGTTTTTT	CASSSSGAVGELFF
many	-	TRBV7-9	TRBJ2-5	TGTGCCAGCAGCTTCAAAGAGACCCAGTACTTC	CASSFKETQYF
many	TRBD1	TRBV3-1	TRBJ1-1	TGTGCCAGCAGCCAAGGGGCAGGGGGGAACACTGAAGCTTTCTTT	CASSQGAGGNTEAFF
many	-	TRBV7-3	TRBJ2-5	TGTGCCAGCAGCTTCCGGGGCCCGGGAGAGACCCAGTACTTC	CASSFRGPGETQYF
many	TRBD2	TRBV12-3/TRBV12-4	TRBJ2-7	TGTGCCAGCAGTAAGACTAGCGGTCTATACGAGCAGTACTTC	CASSKTSGLYEQYF
many	-	TRBV20-1	TRBJ2-2	TGCAGTGCTACTAAAACAGCGAACACCGGGGAGCTGTTTTTT	CSATKTANTGELFF
many	-	TRBV6-1	TRBJ1-5	TGTGCCAGCAGTGAATCGTCAGGGGTTCAGCCCCAGCATTTT	CASSESSGVQPQHF
-	TRBD1	TRBV10-3	TRBJ2-5	TGTGCCACCAGTGACCCGGACAGGGAGGAGACCCAGTACTTC	CATSDPDREETQYF
few	-	TRBV6-1	TRBJ1-1	TGTGCCAGCAGTCCCCTCCAGGGGACTGAAGCTTTCTTT	CASSPLQGTEAFF
few	-	TRBV24-1	TRBJ1-3	TGTGCCACCAGTGATTTGAGTTCAGGAAACACCATATATTTT	CATSDLSSGNTIYF
-	TRBD2	TRBV6-2/TRBV6-3	TRBJ2-1	TGTGCCAGCAGACGAACTAGCGGGAGAGTAGAAGAGCAGTTCTTC	CASRRTSGRVEEQFF
-	-	TRBV20-1	TRBJ1-4	TGCAGTGCCGAAAAAGCGTCGGGGAATGAAAAACTGTTTTTT	CSAEKASGNEKLFF
many	-	TRBV2	TRBJ1-4	TGTGCCAGCAGAAAAGGGCGTAACAATGAAAAACTGTTTTTT	CASRKGRNNEKLFF
many	TRBD2	TRBV20-1	TRBJ2-1	TGCAGTGCCCCATCGGGGCTAGCGGGAGCTGAGCAGTTCTTC	CSAPSGLAGAEQFF
few	TRBD1	TRBV3-1	TRBJ1-3	TGTGCCAGCAGCCCCCGACAGGGGGTAGGAAACACCATATATTTT	CASSPRQGVGNTIYF
many	-	TRBV28	TRBJ2-3	TGTGCCAGCAGTCCGGGCGGGGACACAGATACGCAGTATTTT	CASSPGGDTDTQYF
-	-	TRBV6-2/TRBV6-3	TRBJ1-1	TGTGCCAGCAGTTACGAACCTCAGACAGCGAGCACTGAAGCTTTCTTT	CASSYEPQTASTEAFF
many	TRBD1	TRBV28	TRBJ2-4	TGTGCCAGCAGCCGGAGGACAGGGTGGGACATTCAGTACTTC	CASSRRTGWDIQYF
many	-	TRBV2	TRBJ1-2	TGTGCCAGCAGTTCACGGGCCGTAAACTATGGCTACACCTTC	CASSSRAVNYGYTF
-	TRBD1	TRBV20-1	TRBJ2-7	TGCAGTGCACCGGACAGGTTGATTTCCGGCGAGCAGTACTTC	CSAPDRLISGEQYF
-	TRBD2	TRBV4-2	TRBJ2-1	TGTGCCAGCAGCCAAGATAGGGGGGGACTAGCGGTCAAACTGTACAATGAGCAGTTCTTC	CASSQDRGGLAVKLYNEQFF
many	TRBD1	TRBV2	TRBJ1-5	TGTGCCAGCAAGGGACAGGGGATGGTGAATCAGCCCCAGCATTTT	CASKGQGMVNQPQHF
-	TRBD1	TRBV4-1	TRBJ2-3	TGCGCCAGCAGTCCTGCCGGGACAGGGAAAGATACGCAGTATTTT	CASSPAGTGKDTQYF
many	-	TRBV6-1	TRBJ1-2	TGTGCCAGCAGTGAGGCAGGCCATCCCTATGGCTACACCTTC	CASSEAGHPYGYTF
many	-	TRBV5-1	TRBJ2-1	TGCGCCAGCAGCCCGGGCGGTGGAGGATCTTACAATGAGCAGTTCTTC	CASSPGGGGSYNEQFF
many	-	TRBV6-1	TRBJ1-2	TGTGCCAGCCTTTGGTGGCCGGGACGGACCACAGGAAACTATGGCTACACCTTC	CASLWWPGRTTGNYGYTF
-	-	TRBV5-6	TRBJ1-1	TGTGCCAGCAGCACAAGGACAGTGAACACTGAAGCTTTCTTT	CASSTRTVNTEAFF
many	-	TRBV15	TRBJ2-2	TGTGCCACCACCGAGACTCCAGGCGGGGAGCTGTTTTTT	CATTETPGGELFF
many	-	TRBV7-8	TRBJ2-3	TGTGCCAGCAGCTTAGACAGGACCACAGATACGCAGTATTTT	CASSLDRTTDTQYF
-	-	TRBV14	TRBJ2-7	TGTGCCAGCAGCCCGTGGTCCCGCTTGCAGTACTTC	CASSPWSRLQYF
many	-	TRBV7-9	TRBJ2-7	TGTGCCAGCAGCTCGCTCCAGGGAAACGAGCAGTACTTC	CASSSLQGNEQYF